Following are 28 T cell receptor beta chains from one sample sequenced in a study of blood T cell repertoires in COVID-19. The table came from immunoSEQ multiplex PCR; TCRdb's copy has only in-frame clones and leaves some out. Of 160,000 or so clones listed, about 85% were seen once; the top ten hold approximately 2.3%. Sequencing was carried out using peripheral blood. All receptors derive from a woman between 65 and 79 years old with acute or convalescent COVID-19.

The V call is TRBV3-1 (or the pseudogene TRBV3-2), the J call TRBJ1-4; 8 bases map to TRBD1. V lost 6 bases to trimming and J lost 7 bases; unmatched junction nucleotides: 7. The CDR3 spans 14 residues. From germline, CDR1 is LGHDT and CDR2 YNNKEL (reference sequence). In nucleotides, the CDR3 is TGTGCCAGCAGGCAGACAGGGGCGGGTGAAAAACTGTTTTTT. This gives the protein CASRQTGAGEKLFF.

The gene calls are TRBV5-1 and TRBJ1-2; TRBD1 matches at 8 bases. With V trimmed by 4 bases and J by 3 bases, 8 bases remained unmatched. There are 15 residues in the CDR3. CDR1 and CDR2 (germline): SGHRS, YFSETQ. The CDR3 spells CASSPTGEGDYGYTF. CDR3 nucleotides: TGCGCCAGCAGCCCGACAGGGGAGGGCGACTATGGCTACACCTTC. Based on the CDR3 plus reference TRBV5-1 and TRBJ1-2, the full variable domain is KAGVTQTPRYLIKTRGQQVTLSCSPISGHRSVSWYQQTPGQGLQFLFEYFSETQRNKGNFPGRFSGRQFSNSRSEMNVSTLELGDSALYLCASSPTGEGDYGYTFGSGTRLTVV.

The chain carries TRBV3-1 (or the pseudogene TRBV3-2) and TRBJ2-5; 10 positions agree with TRBD2. The trim removed 2 bases at V and 2 bases at J, leaving 5 bases unmatched. The CDR3 loop spans 16 amino acids. Germline V gene lookup returns CDR1 LGHDT and CDR2 YNNKEL (reference sequence). The CDR3 coding sequence is TGTGCCAGCAGCCAAATCAGCGGGGGGGCACAAGAGACCCAGTACTTC. The encoded protein is CASSQISGGAQETQYF.

Details on this clone: The junction departs from the called germline gene at one end, perhaps through a read error. The V and J genes are TRBV19 and TRBJ1-5, with 7 bases fitting TRBD1. Looked up from germline, CDR1 is LNHDA and CDR2 is SQIVND (reference sequence). The CDR3 spans 18 residues. CDR3 nucleotides: TGTGCCAGTACCAATGACAGGTCGAGGGGGCTTAGCGATCAGCCCCAGCATTTT. Translation gives CASTNDRSRGLSDQPQHF. The full variable domain, its missing parts supplied by reference TRBV19 and TRBJ1-5, is DGGITQSPKYLFRKEGQNVTLSCEQNLNHDAMYWYRQDPGQGLRLIYYSQIVNDFQKGDIAEGYSVSREKKESFPLTVTSAQKNPTAFYLCASTNDRSRGLSDQPQHFGDGTRLSIL.

The chain uses TRBV12-3 or TRBV12-4 and TRBJ2-3; D not resolved. Trimming took 3 bases from V and 4 from J, leaving 8 bases between them. The CDR3 is 13 amino acids. The CDR3: CASSFATADTQYF. The CDR3 DNA reads as TGTGCCAGCAGTTTTGCTACGGCAGATACGCAGTATTTT.

The V gene is TRBV5-1, the J gene TRBJ1-1, with no clear D. CDR1 SGHRS and CDR2 YFSETQ come from the germline V gene. The CDR3 contains 13 residues. V gave up 5 bases and J gave up 7 bases, with 15 bases separating them. The CDR3 region is CASRKVRENEAFF. The CDR3 DNA reads TGCGCCAGCAGAAAGGTCCGGGAGAATGAAGCTTTCTTT.

The chain combines TRBV12-3 or TRBV12-4 with TRBJ2-2; tentative D call: TRBD1 (6 bases). The CDR3 extends over 13 amino acids. V was cut by 5 bases and J by 8 bases, with 12 bases left in between. CDR3 sequence (DNA): TGTGCCAGCAGTCGAACCGGGACAGGGGAGCTGTTTTTT. Translated, it gives CASSRTGTGELFF.

The CDR3 protein is CASWTDCQPQHF. For the CDR3, the DNA is TGTGCCAGCTGGACAGACTGCCAGCCCCAGCATTTT. The rearrangement uses TRBV21-1 and TRBJ1-5; the tabulated D call, TRBD1, remains unverified against the DNA. TRBV21-1 is classified as a pseudogene. The CDR3 sequence is 12 residues long.

V gene TRBV7-2 combines with J gene TRBJ1-5; D call uncertain. The CDR3 sequence is 12 residues long. The germline V and J ends were trimmed by 5 bases and 7 bases, with 9 bases remaining between them. Germline CDR1 SGHTA, CDR2 FQGNSA. The DNA for the CDR3 is TGTGCCAGCAGCATCATGGGCCAGCCCCAGCATTTT. The encoded protein is CASSIMGQPQHF. Looking up the rest from reference TRBV7-2 and TRBJ1-5 gives the full variable domain: GAGVSQSPSNKVTEKGKDVELRCDPISGHTALYWYRQSLGQGLEFLIYFQGNSAPDKSGLPSDRFSAERTGGSVSTLTIQRTQQEDSAVYLCASSIMGQPQHFGDGTRLSIL.

There are a few counts of this clone. V usage is TRBV24-1 and J usage is TRBJ2-1; D perhaps matches TRBD1 (6 bases). V lost 9 bases and J lost 12, with 14 bases in between. Germline values: CDR1 KGHDR, CDR2 SFDVKD. This CDR3 spans 11 amino acids. The CDR3 here is CATQKQGTQFF. The DNA of the CDR3 is TGTGCCACCCAGAAACAGGGAACGCAGTTCTTC.

As regards this clone: The same CDR3 is also encoded by other DNA sequences in this sample. The chain joins TRBV20-1 to TRBJ2-1, with D perhaps matching TRBD2 (6 bases). The CDR3 totals 11 residues. Germline CDR1 is DFQATT and CDR2 is SNEGSKA (reference sequence). V was shortened by 6 bases and J by 4 bases, with 7 bases between the two germline ends. The CDR3 DNA follows: TGCAGTGCGGGGGGTTACAATGAGCAGTTCTTC. This sequence encodes CSAGGYNEQFF.

The chain is built from TRBV23-1 and TRBJ2-2, with 9 positions matching TRBD1. TRBV23-1 belongs to the ORF category, with a function that is uncertain. V shed 4 bases and J 6 bases; nucleotides not matched to a gene: 21. This CDR3 has 20 amino acids. Written as DNA, the CDR3 is TGCGCCAGCAGTCGCACACGGGGGACAGGGCTTTGGTCTGTGTCCGGGGAGCTGTTTTTT. Its protein product is CASSRTRGTGLWSVSGELFF.

This chain links TRBV5-1 with TRBJ2-7; unclear D gene. This CDR3 spans 13 amino acids. V gave up 0 bases and J gave up 4 bases, with 8 bases separating them. Germline CDR1 is SGHRS and CDR2 is YFSETQ. The chain's CDR3 is CASSLAGTYEQYF. DNA for the CDR3: TGCGCCAGCAGCTTGGCAGGTACTTACGAGCAGTACTTC.

This sequence joins TRBV19 and TRBJ1-3; maybe TRBD1 (6 bases). The CDR3 runs to 15 residues. The germline V gene encodes CDR1 LNHDA and CDR2 SQIVND (reference sequence). Trimming stripped 8 bases from V and 0 bases from J, with 14 bases between. The CDR3 DNA reads TGTGCCAGTCACCCGGGACAAAGCTCTGGAAACACCATATATTTT. It encodes CASHPGQSSGNTIYF.

This sequence joins TRBV19 and TRBJ1-1; D possibly corresponds to TRBD1 (5 bases). Germline V gives CDR1 LNHDA, CDR2 SQIVND (reference sequence). Trimming removed 9 bases from V and 3 bases from J, with 8 bases in between. This CDR3 is built from 11 residues. CDR3 sequence (DNA): TGTGCCAGCAGGGTTTACACTGAAGCTTTCTTT. Its protein product is CASRVYTEAFF.

The CDR3 DNA sequence: TGTGCCAGCCATCTGGCAAATCAGCCCCAGCATTTT. The encoded protein is CASHLANQPQHF. The genes are TRBV28 and TRBJ1-5; D remains ambiguous. CDR3 length: 12 amino acids. CDR1 and CDR2 from the germline V gene are MDHEN and SYDVKM. Trimming removed 8 bases at V and 4 bases at J, with 9 bases between.

The V gene is TRBV4-2, the J gene TRBJ2-3; 11 bases match TRBD2. V gave up 0 bases and J gave up 3 bases; unmatched junction bases: 8. The CDR3 spans 18 residues. Looked up from germline, CDR1 is LGHNA and CDR2 is YNFKEQ. The CDR3 DNA follows: TGTGCCAGCAGCCAAGATTGGATAGCGGGGGGGAAGACAGATACGCAGTATTTT. This sequence encodes CASSQDWIAGGKTDTQYF.

The rearrangement uses TRBV6-6 and TRBJ2-6, with a tentative D call TRBD2 (6 bases). The CDR3 is 16 residues long. Trimming cost V 5 bases and J 2 bases, with 13 bases left between them. Per the germline V gene, CDR1 is MNHNY and CDR2 is SVGAGI (reference sequence). In nucleotides, the CDR3 is TGTGCCAGCAGTCGCCGGGCGGGGCCTGGGGCCAACGTCCTGACTTTC. Protein product: CASSRRAGPGANVLTF.

This clone occurred a few times. The chain employs TRBV27 and TRBJ1-5; no reliable D call. The ends were cut back, 11 bases at V and 7 bases at J, with 6 bases in the middle. Germline CDR1 is MNHEY and CDR2 is SMNVEV (reference sequence). This CDR3 contains 9 residues. The CDR3 region is CAGRQPQHF. The CDR3 coding sequence is TGTGCCGGGCGACAGCCCCAGCATTTT.

The V and J genes are TRBV6-2 or TRBV6-3 and TRBJ1-5; D unclear. Trimming removed 2 bases at V and 4 bases at J, with 12 bases between. The CDR3 extends over 15 amino acids. CDR1 and CDR2 from the germline V gene are MNHEY and SVGEGT. The CDR3 spells CASSYGTARNQPQHF. CDR3 DNA: TGTGCCAGCAGTTACGGCACAGCTCGTAATCAGCCCCAGCATTTT.

V usage is TRBV6-5 and J usage is TRBJ1-6, with a tentative D call TRBD1 (5 bases). The CDR3 is made up of 15 amino acids. The V gene lost 2 bases and the J gene lost 5 bases, with 10 bases spanning the gap. The germline V gene has CDR1 MNHEY and CDR2 SVGAGI. This CDR3 reads CASSYGQGDNSPLHF. CDR3 bases: TGTGCCAGCAGTTACGGGCAGGGTGATAATTCACCCCTCCACTTT.

The gene calls are TRBV5-1 and TRBJ2-2; perhaps TRBD1 as D (5 bases). The CDR3 covers 15 residues. V gave up 1 base and J gave up 3 bases, with 10 bases separating them. Germline V CDR1 and CDR2: SGHRS, YFSETQ. The CDR3 bases are TGCGCCAGCAGCTTGCTCAGGGCCGACACCGGGGAGCTGTTTTTT. Protein product: CASSLLRADTGELFF.

This chain connects TRBV7-9 to TRBJ1-4; 7 bases fit TRBD1. Germline assignment: CDR1 SEHNR and CDR2 FQNEAQ (reference sequence). The V and J ends lost 5 bases and 2 bases, in that order; junction bases with no gene match: 8. The CDR3 consists of 16 residues. The CDR3 DNA sequence: TGTGCCAGCAGCCTCTCCTTAGGGGGCACTAATGAAAAACTGTTTTTT. Protein: CASSLSLGGTNEKLFF.

The chain carries TRBV7-2 and TRBJ1-5, with a weak D call TRBD1 (6 bases). The CDR3 loop spans 14 amino acids. Trimming left V 5 bases short and J 1 base short, with 9 bases between. CDR1 and CDR2 from the germline V gene are SGHTA and FQGNSA. The CDR3 reads CASSQQGSNQPQHF. CDR3 coding DNA: TGTGCCAGCAGCCAACAGGGCAGCAATCAGCCCCAGCATTTT.

The chain is built from TRBV29-1 and TRBJ1-1, with 7 bases lining up with TRBD1. Germline-derived CDR1 and CDR2 are SQVTM and ANQGSEA. The CDR3 extends over 11 amino acids. V shed 3 bases and J 11 bases; nucleotides not matched to a gene: 6. This chain's CDR3 is CSVERGQGAFF. The CDR3 nucleotides are TGCAGCGTTGAGAGGGGGCAGGGCGCTTTCTTT.

This chain connects TRBV19 to TRBJ1-6; unclear D gene. CDR3 length: 15 residues. Trimming cost V 5 bases and J 7 bases, with 15 bases left between them. CDR1 is LNHDA, CDR2 SQIVND, per germline (reference sequence). CDR3 in amino acids: CASSPDTVGNSPLHF. CDR3 coding DNA: TGTGCCAGTAGTCCTGACACGGTGGGCAATTCACCCCTCCACTTT.

Points on this clone: At one end, the junction sequence differs from germline, possibly due to a read error. The rearrangement uses TRBV7-2 and TRBJ2-5; TRBD2 matches 10 bases. Per germline, CDR1 SGHTA and CDR2 FQGNSA. The CDR3 loop spans 18 amino acids. CDR3 protein: CASSLAPAGGPRQEAQYF. DNA for the CDR3: TGTGCCAGCAGCTTAGCTCCAGCGGGGGGGCCACGACAAGAGGCCCAGTACTTC.

The CDR3 DNA reads TGTGCCAGCAGTCCAGACAGAGCTAACTATGGCTACACCTTC. Protein product: CASSPDRANYGYTF. The V gene is TRBV2, the J gene TRBJ1-2, with D perhaps TRBD1 (5 bases). This CDR3 contains 14 residues. Trimming removed 5 bases from V and 0 bases from J, with 10 bases in between. Germline V CDR1 and CDR2: SNHLY, FYNNEI.